This T cell receptor beta chain was retrieved from a study of blood T cell repertoires in COVID-19. Cohort placement rested on clinical history that participants reported themselves. This clone came up a few times. The CDR3 spans 16 residues. Germline V gene data show CDR1 as MNHNS and CDR2 as SASEGT. V lost 4 bases to trimming and J lost 3 bases, with 16 bases between them. The assay was immunoSEQ multiplex PCR, and TCRdb's table has in-frame clones only and misses some. The sample consists of 250,000 to 350,000 clones, 80% to 90% of them appearing once. Material: PBMCs or T cells enriched from blood (not recorded which). The clonotype was recovered from a woman younger than 30 who had recovered from COVID-19. The V and J genes are TRBV6-1 and TRBJ2-1; perhaps TRBD1 as D (5 bases). CDR3 DNA: TGTGCCAGCAGTGTGGGGCTACAGGCGATCTACAATGAGCAGTTCTTC. It encodes CASSVGLQAIYNEQFF.